This T cell receptor beta chain originates from a study of cytomegalovirus exposure and HLA in healthy donors. In regard to this clone: The antigen is undetermined.

Findings and caveats of the study: Association of a missense DCLRE1C variant with TCR beta V- and J-gene trimming was reported in a later analysis.

The PCR was carried out with 60 Vbeta primers and 13 Jbeta primers. The assay was immunoSEQ multiplex PCR, and TCRdb's table has in-frame clones only and misses some. Of 110,000 to 150,000 clones listed, about four fifths are singletons. The CDR3 has 16 residues. V dropped 1 base and J dropped 5; count of bases not matched to a gene: 4. Per germline, CDR1 LGHNA and CDR2 YNFKEQ. The source of this sequence is a middle-aged man in good health and CMV-seronegative. What was sequenced was PBMCs. The chain employs TRBV4-2 and TRBJ2-3, with TRBD2 matching 12 bases. The CDR3 spells CASSQGSSGGVDTQYF. Here the CDR3 DNA reads TGTGCCAGCAGCCAAGGATCTAGCGGGGGGGTAGATACGCAGTATTTT.